What follows is one TCR beta chain and its context. Original processing methods: Reference gene primer amplification gave estimated nucleated cell counts. TCRdb keeps only in-frame clones here, not all; method: immunoSEQ multiplex PCR. V and J calls plus clone size are reproduced from that table; the DNA served to infer D and trimming. The sample consists of around 250,000 clones, 75% to 90% of them appearing once. Germline CDR1 and CDR2: LNHNV and YYDKDF (reference sequence). This CDR3 is built from 15 residues. V lost 5 bases to trimming and J lost 11 bases; unmatched junction nucleotides: 15. While infection was still active, Seattle patients were enrolled and then followed longitudinally. This entry is derived from a study of blood T cell repertoires in COVID-19. Turning to the study itself: Both acute and convalescent COVID-19 samples were obtained from the United States, Italy and Spain. Sample material is recorded as cDNA or gDNA derived from T cells, B-cell-depleted T cells, or PBMCs.

This chain joins TRBV15 and TRBJ1-1; TRBD1 matches 9 bases. The sequenced sample consisted of peripheral blood. The receptor's source is a woman between 65 and 79 years old with COVID-19, enrolled during active disease. For the CDR3, the DNA is TGTGCCACCAGCGGCGGGGGGACAGGGTTATCCGTCGCTTTCTTT. This sequence encodes CATSGGGTGLSVAFF.